One and the same sample provided the 30 T cell receptor beta chains below, sequenced in a study of T cells expressing NK-cell markers. No DNA is given; TCRdb re-called the 5' RACE reads and lists each CDR3 protein once. The specimen's table records under 200,000 distinct CDR3 sequences. The sample consisted of blood T cells: a sorted CD56 or NKG2C T cell subset, CD4+ or CD8+ T cells, or bulk PBMC T cells (not recorded which). The receptors derive from a woman between 18 and 70 years old in good health.

This chain joins TRBV9 and TRBJ2-6. Germline V gene sequence: CDR1 SGDLS, CDR2 YYNGEE. CDR3 length equals 15 residues. The CDR3 region is CASSAYTPGANVLTF.

The CDR3 here is CASSLLLSYNEQFF. This chain joins TRBV12-3 or TRBV12-4 and TRBJ2-1. CDR3 length: 14 amino acids.

The V gene is TRBV20-1, the J gene TRBJ2-1; TCRdb picks TRBD2, but there is no DNA to check that call. From germline, CDR1 is DFQATT and CDR2 SNEGSKA (reference sequence). The CDR3 is 14 residues long. The CDR3 here is CSALLAVGYNEQFF.

This chain's CDR3 is CASSLGTPRSYEQYF. V usage is TRBV6-1 and J usage is TRBJ2-7; TCRdb picks TRBD1, but there is no DNA to check that call. The CDR3 has 15 amino acids. The germline V gene encodes CDR1 MNHNS and CDR2 SASEGT.

The chain is built from TRBV9 and TRBJ2-7; TCRdb lists TRBD2, though no DNA is available to test this call. CDR3 length equals 15 residues. From germline, CDR1 is SGDLS and CDR2 YYNGEE. CDR3 sequence reads: CASSPWTSGAGIQYF.

The V and J genes are TRBV5-1 and TRBJ2-2; TCRdb's D gene call, TRBD1, goes unchecked for lack of DNA. The length of the CDR3 is 16 residues. Germline assignment: CDR1 SGHRS and CDR2 YFSETQ. This chain's CDR3 is CASSLGGQANTGELFF.

The chain employs TRBV21-1 and TRBJ2-5; TCRdb designates TRBD2, a call that cannot be tested without DNA. TRBV21-1 is listed as a pseudogene. This CDR3 has 12 amino acids. CDR3 loop: CATSGGQETQYF.

The chain uses TRBV20-1 and TRBJ2-7; TCRdb's D gene call, TRBD1, goes unchecked for lack of DNA. Germline lookup yields CDR1 DFQATT and CDR2 SNEGSKA (reference sequence). The CDR3 length is 15 residues. CDR3 region: CSARGHRGSPYEQYF.

V gene TRBV24-1 combines with J gene TRBJ2-2; the TCRdb D gene call, TRBD2, has no DNA to confirm it. The CDR3 is made up of 17 amino acids. The germline CDR1 and CDR2 sequences are KGHDR and SFDVKD. The CDR3 loop is CATSDLRTSGNTGELFF.

The V and J genes are TRBV10-3 and TRBJ2-1. CDR3 length: 15 amino acids. CDR1 ENHRY and CDR2 SYGVKD come from the germline V gene. CDR3 sequence: CAISEGQDSYNEQFF.

The rearrangement uses TRBV7-3 and TRBJ2-2. The germline V gene encodes CDR1 SGHTA and CDR2 FQGTGA. CDR3 length: 14 residues. CDR3 region: CASSLTLDTGELFF.

J is TRBJ1-5 and V is TRBV5-1; the TCRdb D gene call, TRBD1, has no DNA to confirm it. The CDR3 spans 17 residues. Germline assignment: CDR1 SGHRS and CDR2 YFSETQ. CDR3 region: CASSLAPVGTGGQPQHF. Full variable domain (outside the CDR3, taken from reference TRBV5-1 and TRBJ1-5): KAGVTQTPRYLIKTRGQQVTLSCSPISGHRSVSWYQQTPGQGLQFLFEYFSETQRNKGNFPGRFSGRQFSNSRSEMNVSTLELGDSALYLCASSLAPVGTGGQPQHFGDGTRLSIL.

The chain has TRBV5-1 and TRBJ1-2. CDR1 is SGHRS and CDR2 is YFSETQ in the germline V gene. The CDR3 extends over 14 amino acids. The CDR3 here is CASSFEGPLRGYTF.

The chain has TRBV12-5 and TRBJ2-1; no DNA is available, so the TRBD2 call from TCRdb remains unchecked. The CDR3 consists of 13 residues. Germline-derived CDR1 and CDR2 are LGHNT and FRNRAP. CDR3 in amino acids: CASGLVGGFEQFF. Filled out from reference TRBV12-5 and TRBJ2-1, the complete variable domain reads DARVTQTPRHKVTEMGQEVTMRCQPILGHNTVFWYRQTMMQGLELLAYFRNRAPLDDSGMPKDRFSAEMPDATLATLKIQPSEPRDSAVYFCASGLVGGFEQFFGPGTRLTVL.

The chain combines TRBV7-2 with TRBJ1-3; as DNA is missing, the TRBD1 call by TCRdb cannot be tested. There are 13 residues in the CDR3. The germline CDR1 and CDR2 sequences are SGHTA and FQGNSA. The CDR3 spells CASSWDPGDTIYF.

The chain employs TRBV3-1 and TRBJ2-7. There are 15 residues in the CDR3. Germline CDR1 reads LGHDT; CDR2 reads YNNKEL (reference sequence). The CDR3 reads CASSQDQAYPYEQYF.

This sequence joins TRBV29-1 and TRBJ2-1; TCRdb reports TRBD1, a call that lacks DNA to check it against. Germline CDR1 SQVTM, CDR2 ANQGSEA. The CDR3 runs to 14 residues. CDR3 sequence reads: CSGHQGTNYNEQFF.

The J gene is TRBJ1-2, the V gene TRBV4-1; with no DNA, the TCRdb D assignment of TRBD1 cannot be verified. The germline CDR1 and CDR2 sequences are MGHRA and YSYEKL. CDR3 length equals 15 residues. This CDR3 reads CASSQERQADYGYTF.

The J gene is TRBJ2-3, the V gene TRBV7-3; no DNA is available, so the TRBD1 call from TCRdb remains unchecked. The CDR3 is made up of 13 amino acids. From germline, CDR1 is SGHTA and CDR2 FQGTGA. CDR3 amino acids: CASSSGSLDTQYF.

The V call is TRBV7-4, the J call TRBJ1-4. The germline V gene encodes CDR1 SGHVT and CDR2 SQSDAQ. CDR3 length: 17 amino acids. CDR3 in amino acids: CASSPREREPTNEKLFF.

V is TRBV20-1 and J is TRBJ2-7; TCRdb gives TRBD1 as the D gene, but with no DNA this cannot be confirmed. The germline gives CDR1 DFQATT, CDR2 SNEGSKA (reference sequence). The CDR3 sequence is 15 residues long. The CDR3 is CSARMLAGGQYEQYF.

This chain connects TRBV5-1 to TRBJ1-1; TCRdb's D gene call, TRBD1, goes unchecked for lack of DNA. This CDR3 has 14 amino acids. Per the germline V gene, CDR1 is SGHRS and CDR2 is YFSETQ. This CDR3 reads CASSLTGTHTEAFF.

The V gene is TRBV24-1, the J gene TRBJ2-7; TCRdb's assignment of TRBD2 cannot be checked, as there is no DNA. CDR3 length: 16 residues. Germline V gene sequence: CDR1 KGHDR, CDR2 SFDVKD. This CDR3 reads CATSDSGLAGVSEQYF.

The gene calls are TRBV4-2 and TRBJ2-1; no DNA is available, so the TRBD1 call from TCRdb remains unchecked. This CDR3 contains 20 residues. CDR1 and CDR2 from the germline V gene are LGHNA and YNFKEQ. The chain's CDR3 is CASSQGRGESLGARANEQFF.

The chain joins TRBV7-9 to TRBJ1-1; the D call from TCRdb, TRBD1, cannot be confirmed without DNA. The CDR3 runs 13 residues. The germline V gene has CDR1 SEHNR and CDR2 FQNEAQ (reference sequence). CDR3 sequence: CASIQGGGAEAFF.

The chain joins TRBV5-1 to TRBJ1-1. The germline V gene encodes CDR1 SGHRS and CDR2 YFSETQ. The CDR3 spans 14 residues. The CDR3 protein is CASSLGDKYTEAFF.

This chain joins TRBV25-1 and TRBJ1-1; TCRdb's D call of TRBD1 is untestable without DNA. The CDR3 consists of 14 residues. CDR1 and CDR2 from the germline V gene are MGHDK and SYGVNS. CDR3: CASSDYRDYTEAFF.

The chain employs TRBV5-1 and TRBJ1-3. Germline V gene lookup returns CDR1 SGHRS and CDR2 YFSETQ. The CDR3 consists of 14 residues. The CDR3 loop is CASSFDGSGNTIYF.

The chain uses TRBV9 and TRBJ2-2. The CDR3 has 13 amino acids. Germline CDR1 SGDLS, CDR2 YYNGEE. CDR3 region: CASREGSTGELFF.

The chain is built from TRBV27 and TRBJ1-2; TCRdb designates TRBD1, a call that cannot be tested without DNA. This CDR3 is 14 amino acids long. Germline CDR1 is MNHEY and CDR2 is SMNVEV (reference sequence). This CDR3 reads CASSGGQGRFGYTF.